The rows below give T cell receptor beta chains drawn from one sample of a study of control samples from healthy donors and cancer patients. Clones were sequenced by immunoSEQ multiplex PCR, and TCRdb holds only the in-frame ones, with some missing. The data show 200,000 or so clones, 91% seen once. Sequenced sample: blood. Source of these receptors: a man younger than 45 in good health. Each CDR3 is given with its conserved first and last residue. A D gene is named only where the DNA matches it firmly. Size values are once, few and many counts, or a class for expanded clones, and some rows have none.

D gene: NA
clone size: NA
V gene: TRBV19
CDR3 length: 15
J gene: TRBJ1-5
CDR3 DNA: TGTGCCAGTAGTATAAGGGGGGGACAAAATCAGCCCCAGCATTTT
CDR3 protein: CASSIRGGQNQPQHF

D gene: NA
clone size: NA
V gene: TRBV6-6
CDR3 length: 15
J gene: TRBJ1-4
CDR3 DNA: TGTGCCAGCAGCAGAGTCTGGGTAACTAATGAAAAACTGTTTTTT
CDR3 protein: CASSRVWVTNEKLFF

D gene: NA
clone size: NA
V gene: TRBV19
CDR3 length: 15
J gene: TRBJ2-6
CDR3 DNA: TGTGCCAGTAGTATAGGGGATACTGGGGCCAACGTCCTGACTTTC
CDR3 protein: CASSIGDTGANVLTF

D gene: NA
clone size: NA
V gene: TRBV19
CDR3 length: 13
J gene: TRBJ1-5
CDR3 DNA: TGTGCCAGTAGATTAACAGTCAATCAGCCCCAGCATTTT
CDR3 protein: CASRLTVNQPQHF

D gene: NA
clone size: NA
V gene: TRBV7-9
CDR3 length: 14
J gene: TRBJ2-7
CDR3 DNA: TGTGCCAGCAGCTCACAGGGGAGGGGGTACGAGCAGTACTTC
CDR3 protein: CASSSQGRGYEQYF

D gene: NA
clone size: few
V gene: TRBV15
CDR3 length: 14
J gene: TRBJ2-2
CDR3 DNA: TGTGCCACCAGCGGCCCCAATGGGGCCGGGGAGCTGTTTTTT
CDR3 protein: CATSGPNGAGELFF

D gene: TRBD2
clone size: NA
V gene: TRBV5-4
CDR3 length: 15
J gene: TRBJ2-7
CDR3 DNA: TGTGCCAGCAGCTCGGGACTAGCGGGTTCCTACGAGCAGTACTTC
CDR3 protein: CASSSGLAGSYEQYF

D gene: NA
clone size: NA
V gene: TRBV19
CDR3 length: 13
J gene: TRBJ1-2
CDR3 DNA: TGTGCCAGTAGTATGAGTTGGGGGTATGGCTACACCTTC
CDR3 protein: CASSMSWGYGYTF

D gene: NA
clone size: NA
V gene: TRBV2
CDR3 length: 12
J gene: TRBJ2-1
CDR3 DNA: TGTGCCAGCAGTGACTTTTACAATGAGCAGTTCTTC
CDR3 protein: CASSDFYNEQFF

D gene: NA
clone size: NA
V gene: TRBV19
CDR3 length: 17
J gene: TRBJ1-5
CDR3 DNA: TGTGCCAGTAGTATAGTCTCTTTGCAGGCTTCGGGTCAGCCCCAGCATTTT
CDR3 protein: CASSIVSLQASGQPQHF

D gene: NA
clone size: NA
V gene: TRBV3-1/TRBV3-2
CDR3 length: 13
J gene: TRBJ1-5
CDR3 DNA: TGTGCCAGCAGCCGGGACAACAATCAGCCCCAGCATTTT
CDR3 protein: CASSRDNNQPQHF

D gene: NA
clone size: NA
V gene: TRBV6-6
CDR3 length: 13
J gene: TRBJ1-4
CDR3 DNA: TGTGCCAGCAGTTACTCGGACTTCGAAAAACTGTTTTTT
CDR3 protein: CASSYSDFEKLFF

D gene: TRBD1
clone size: NA
V gene: TRBV3-1/TRBV3-2
CDR3 length: 15
J gene: TRBJ2-2
CDR3 DNA: TGTGCCAGCACCCAGAGAGGACAGGGGGCCGGGGAGCTGTTTTTT
CDR3 protein: CASTQRGQGAGELFF

D gene: NA
clone size: once
V gene: TRBV30
CDR3 length: 15
J gene: TRBJ2-7
CDR3 DNA: TGTGCCTGGAGTTCGGCCGGGACCGGCTCCTACGAGCAGTACTTC
CDR3 protein: CAWSSAGTGSYEQYF

D gene: NA
clone size: NA
V gene: TRBV28
CDR3 length: 15
J gene: TRBJ1-1
CDR3 DNA: TGTGCCAGCAGTTCGCCACAGGGTCTAGGCACTGAAGCTTTCTTT
CDR3 protein: CASSSPQGLGTEAFF

D gene: NA
clone size: NA
V gene: TRBV18
CDR3 length: 15
J gene: TRBJ1-5
CDR3 DNA: TGTGCCAGCTCACCCGGAAGATTGGGCAATCAGCCCCAGCATTTT
CDR3 protein: CASSPGRLGNQPQHF

D gene: NA
clone size: NA
V gene: TRBV7-2
CDR3 length: 13
J gene: TRBJ2-1
CDR3 DNA: TGTGCCAGCAGCTTAGTGCAATACAATGAGCAGTTCTTC
CDR3 protein: CASSLVQYNEQFF

D gene: TRBD1
clone size: once
V gene: TRBV19
CDR3 length: 18
J gene: TRBJ1-5
CDR3 DNA: TGTGCCAGTAGTATAGGCTGGACAGGGGGCGGCGGCAATCAGCCCCAGCATTTT
CDR3 protein: CASSIGWTGGGGNQPQHF

D gene: NA
clone size: NA
V gene: TRBV19
CDR3 length: 13
J gene: TRBJ1-1
CDR3 DNA: TGTGCCAGTAGTATAAAGGATTATCGTGAAGCTTTCTTT
CDR3 protein: CASSIKDYREAFF

D gene: TRBD1
clone size: NA
V gene: TRBV2
CDR3 length: 16
J gene: TRBJ1-4
CDR3 DNA: TGTGCCAGCAGTGATAGTGTTGGGACAGGGACTAGGAAACTGTTTTTT
CDR3 protein: CASSDSVGTGTRKLFF

D gene: TRBD1
clone size: NA
V gene: TRBV27
CDR3 length: 13
J gene: TRBJ2-7
CDR3 DNA: TGTGCCAGCAGTTTGGGACAGACTTACGAGCAGTACTTC
CDR3 protein: CASSLGQTYEQYF

D gene: NA
clone size: NA
V gene: TRBV12-3/TRBV12-4
CDR3 length: 12
J gene: TRBJ1-5
CDR3 DNA: TGTGCCAGCAGTTTACAGGGGATGACCCAGCATTTT
CDR3 protein: CASSLQGMTQHF

D gene: NA
clone size: NA
V gene: TRBV7-2
CDR3 length: 17
J gene: TRBJ2-1
CDR3 DNA: TGTGCCAGCAGCCCAGTGGACAGCCTAAGCTCCTACAATGAGCAGTTCTTC
CDR3 protein: CASSPVDSLSSYNEQFF

D gene: NA
clone size: NA
V gene: TRBV21-1
CDR3 length: 17
J gene: TRBJ2-1
CDR3 DNA: TGTGCCAGCAGCAAAAAGGGGGTGCCAAGCTCCTACAATGAGCAGTTCTTC
CDR3 protein: CASSKKGVPSSYNEQFF

D gene: NA
clone size: NA
V gene: TRBV12-3/TRBV12-4
CDR3 length: 13
J gene: TRBJ2-1
CDR3 DNA: TGTGCCAGCAGTCTCCTTCAACCCCCCGGGCCGGTCTTC
CDR3 protein: CASSLLQPPGPVF

D gene: NA
clone size: NA
V gene: TRBV12-5
CDR3 length: 17
J gene: TRBJ2-2
CDR3 DNA: TGTGCTAGTGGTTTGTTCCAAGGGGGGGCGAACACCGGGGAGCTGTTTTTT
CDR3 protein: CASGLFQGGANTGELFF

D gene: NA
clone size: NA
V gene: TRBV14
CDR3 length: 16
J gene: TRBJ2-2
CDR3 DNA: TGTGCCAGCAGCCAAGGCGGGGTTATATACACCGGGGAGCTGTTTTTT
CDR3 protein: CASSQGGVIYTGELFF

D gene: NA
clone size: few
V gene: TRBV7-9
CDR3 length: 14
J gene: TRBJ2-5
CDR3 DNA: TGTGCCAGCACCATTACGGGGCGAGGGGAGACCCAGTACTTC
CDR3 protein: CASTITGRGETQYF

D gene: TRBD2
clone size: NA
V gene: TRBV4-2
CDR3 length: 18
J gene: TRBJ2-2
CDR3 DNA: TGTGCCAGCAGCCAAGAACCGCGGGGGGGCTCTGGCGCCGGGGAGCTGTTTTTT
CDR3 protein: CASSQEPRGGSGAGELFF

D gene: NA
clone size: NA
V gene: TRBV29-1
CDR3 length: 14
J gene: TRBJ1-1
CDR3 DNA: TGCAGCGCTCCGTCGGGGGGCGCGGGCACTGAAGCTTTCTTT
CDR3 protein: CSAPSGGAGTEAFF

D gene: NA
clone size: NA
V gene: TRBV4-1
CDR3 length: 16
J gene: TRBJ1-1
CDR3 DNA: TGCGCCAGCAGCCACGGAGATAGGGCGGTAAACACTGAAGCTTTCTTT
CDR3 protein: CASSHGDRAVNTEAFF

D gene: NA
clone size: once
V gene: TRBV3-1/TRBV3-2
CDR3 length: 15
J gene: TRBJ2-7
CDR3 DNA: TGTGCCAGCAGCCAAGATTCCGCGGGGGCCGACGAGCAGTACTTC
CDR3 protein: CASSQDSAGADEQYF

D gene: TRBD1
clone size: NA
V gene: TRBV3-1/TRBV3-2
CDR3 length: 15
J gene: TRBJ1-3
CDR3 DNA: TGTGCCAGCAGGCCCCGGGACAGGGTCGGAAACACCATATATTTT
CDR3 protein: CASRPRDRVGNTIYF

D gene: NA
clone size: NA
V gene: TRBV5-6
CDR3 length: 14
J gene: TRBJ2-3
CDR3 DNA: TGTGCCAGCAGCTGGCGGGGTAGCACAGATACGCAGTATTTT
CDR3 protein: CASSWRGSTDTQYF

D gene: TRBD2
clone size: NA
V gene: TRBV5-5
CDR3 length: 16
J gene: TRBJ2-3
CDR3 DNA: TGTGCCAGCAGCTTGAGGAGCGGGGGGGCGAAAGATACGCAGTATTTT
CDR3 protein: CASSLRSGGAKDTQYF

D gene: NA
clone size: NA
V gene: TRBV18
CDR3 length: 16
J gene: TRBJ2-3
CDR3 DNA: TGTGCCAGCTCACCACCCCCCCGGACTAGCACAGATACGCAGTATTTT
CDR3 protein: CASSPPPRTSTDTQYF

D gene: NA
clone size: NA
V gene: TRBV12-3/TRBV12-4
CDR3 length: 13
J gene: TRBJ2-7
CDR3 DNA: TGTGCCACCCGAGGGGGGGCCCGGTACGAGCAGTACTTC
CDR3 protein: CATRGGARYEQYF

D gene: NA
clone size: NA
V gene: TRBV28
CDR3 length: 14
J gene: TRBJ2-7
CDR3 DNA: TGTGCCAGCAGTTTATTCCTGGGAACCTACGAGCAGTACTTC
CDR3 protein: CASSLFLGTYEQYF

D gene: NA
clone size: NA
V gene: TRBV6-5
CDR3 length: 13
J gene: TRBJ1-5
CDR3 DNA: TGTGCCAGCAGCAGCCTAGGGGACCAGCCCCAGCATTTT
CDR3 protein: CASSSLGDQPQHF

D gene: NA
clone size: NA
V gene: TRBV4-2
CDR3 length: 15
J gene: TRBJ1-6
CDR3 DNA: TGTGCCAGCAGCCAAGGAAGAGGGATAGAGTCACCCCTCCACTTT
CDR3 protein: CASSQGRGIESPLHF

D gene: NA
clone size: NA
V gene: TRBV9
CDR3 length: 17
J gene: TRBJ2-3
CDR3 DNA: TGTGCCAGCAGCGTAGCCCCCCAGATGGTGGACACAGATACGCAGTATTTT
CDR3 protein: CASSVAPQMVDTDTQYF

D gene: NA
clone size: NA
V gene: TRBV27
CDR3 length: 15
J gene: TRBJ1-5
CDR3 DNA: TGTGCCAGCAGTTTATTGGGTTGGGAGGGTCAGCCCCAGCATTTT
CDR3 protein: CASSLLGWEGQPQHF

D gene: TRBD1
clone size: few
V gene: TRBV29-1
CDR3 length: 14
J gene: TRBJ2-2
CDR3 DNA: TGCAGCGTTGCCGGGACAGCCGACACCGGGGAGCTGTTTTTT
CDR3 protein: CSVAGTADTGELFF

D gene: NA
clone size: NA
V gene: TRBV12-3/TRBV12-4
CDR3 length: 13
J gene: TRBJ2-7
CDR3 DNA: TGTGCCAGCAGATCGGGGAACTCCTACGAGCAGTACTTC
CDR3 protein: CASRSGNSYEQYF

D gene: TRBD2
clone size: NA
V gene: TRBV4-1
CDR3 length: 15
J gene: TRBJ2-1
CDR3 DNA: TGCGCCACCCGGTCCGGGGCCGGGGGGGGCAATGAGCAGTTCTTC
CDR3 protein: CATRSGAGGGNEQFF

D gene: NA
clone size: once
V gene: TRBV10-2
CDR3 length: 15
J gene: TRBJ1-1
CDR3 DNA: TGCGCCAGCAGTGAGTCGAACAGTCCGAACACTGAAGCTTTCTTT
CDR3 protein: CASSESNSPNTEAFF

D gene: NA
clone size: NA
V gene: TRBV7-9
CDR3 length: 15
J gene: TRBJ1-1
CDR3 DNA: TGTGCCAGCAGCTTAACACAGGGCAGGGACACTGAAGCTTTCTTT
CDR3 protein: CASSLTQGRDTEAFF

D gene: NA
clone size: NA
V gene: TRBV2
CDR3 length: 13
J gene: TRBJ1-2
CDR3 DNA: TGTGCCAGCAGCCTACGAGAGCAGGGAGGCTACACCTTC
CDR3 protein: CASSLREQGGYTF

D gene: NA
clone size: NA
V gene: TRBV9
CDR3 length: 13
J gene: TRBJ1-1
CDR3 DNA: TGTGCCAGCAGTCAGGGCCTGAACACTGAAGCTTTCTTT
CDR3 protein: CASSQGLNTEAFF

D gene: NA
clone size: NA
V gene: TRBV7-9
CDR3 length: 13
J gene: TRBJ1-1
CDR3 DNA: TGTGCCAGCAGCACAATGGCTTCGGATGAAGCTTTCTTT
CDR3 protein: CASSTMASDEAFF

D gene: TRBD1
clone size: NA
V gene: TRBV3-1/TRBV3-2
CDR3 length: 14
J gene: TRBJ1-5
CDR3 DNA: TGTGCCAGCAGCCCCACAGGGGGCGGTCAGCCCCAGCATTTT
CDR3 protein: CASSPTGGGQPQHF

D gene: NA
clone size: NA
V gene: TRBV6-4
CDR3 length: 13
J gene: TRBJ1-2
CDR3 DNA: TGTGCCAGCAGTATGACAGCTAACTATGGCTACACCTTC
CDR3 protein: CASSMTANYGYTF